The source of this TCR beta chain is a study of shared clonotypes between healthy human individuals. Study-level information: The donors, two women and a few men, were aged 18 to 49.

V was trimmed by 5 bases and J by 2 bases, leaving 15 bases between them. This CDR3 region has 15 residues. The germline CDR1 and CDR2 sequences are SEHNR and FQNEAQ (reference sequence). General observations from the study: Estimated richness values were generally larger in naive subsets than in memory subsets. Shared clonotypes: roughly 4.7% naive CD4, about 4% naive CD8, 2.3% memory CD4, 0.35% to 0.5% memory CD8.

Clones were sequenced by immunoSEQ multiplex PCR, and TCRdb holds only the in-frame ones, with some missing. This sample yields roughly 2.2 million clones, of which approximately 95% are seen a single time; 0.39% belongs to the top ten. The split of CD4+ cells yielded CD45RA+ naive and CD45RA-negative memory subsets. In the case of this clone: Its antigen is unidentified.

Sequences were obtained from naive CD4+ T cells from PBMCs. This sample's subset: CD45RA+ positively selected. The receptor comes from a man aged 18 to 29 in good health. Some clones in this sample may be carry-over from other donors' samples. This rearrangement joins TRBV7-9 to TRBJ2-5; D is undetermined. CDR3 nucleotide sequence: TGTGCCAGCAGCCGACCGGTGGGCCCTCAAGAGACCCAGTACTTC. Its protein product is CASSRPVGPQETQYF. Combining the CDR3 with reference TRBV7-9 and TRBJ2-5 gives the whole variable domain DTGVSQNPRHKITKRGQNVTFRCDPISEHNRLYWYRQTLGQGPEFLTYFQNEAQLEKSRLLSDRFSAERPKGSFSTLEIQRTEQGDSAMYLCASSRPVGPQETQYFGPGTRLLVL.